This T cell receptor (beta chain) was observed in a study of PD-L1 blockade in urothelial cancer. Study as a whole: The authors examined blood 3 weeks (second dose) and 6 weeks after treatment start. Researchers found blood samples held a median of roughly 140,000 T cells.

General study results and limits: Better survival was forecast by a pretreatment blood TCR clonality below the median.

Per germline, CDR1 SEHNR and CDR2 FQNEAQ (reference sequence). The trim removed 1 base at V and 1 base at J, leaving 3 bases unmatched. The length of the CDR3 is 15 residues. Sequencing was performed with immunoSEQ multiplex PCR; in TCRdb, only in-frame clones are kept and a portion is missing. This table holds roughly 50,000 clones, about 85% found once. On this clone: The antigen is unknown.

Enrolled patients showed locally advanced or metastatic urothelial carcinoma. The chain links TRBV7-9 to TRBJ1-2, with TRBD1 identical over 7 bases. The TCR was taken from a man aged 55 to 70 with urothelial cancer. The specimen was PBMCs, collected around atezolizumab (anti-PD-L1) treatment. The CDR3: CASSLGDSYNYGYTF. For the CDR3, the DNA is TGTGCCAGCAGCTTAGGGGACAGCTATAACTATGGCTACACCTTC.